Below are 8 T cell receptor beta chains sequenced from a single sample in a study of shared clonotypes between healthy human individuals. Repertoires were generated with immunoSEQ multiplex PCR, while TCRdb's copy carries only in-frame clones and drops some. The sample holds hundreds of thousands of clones, approximately 79% seen once. Specimen: memory CD4+ T cells sorted from blood. The subset denotes: CD45RA-negative fraction. Receptors originate from a woman in her 30s in good health.

The chain combines TRBV7-8 with TRBJ1-2; maybe TRBD1 (5 bases). V was cut by 5 bases and J by 3 bases, with 16 bases left in between. Germline-derived CDR1 and CDR2 are SGHVS and FQNEAQ. CDR3 length: 15 residues. This CDR3 is CASSLPGRGDYGYTF. The CDR3, as DNA: TGTGCCAGCAGCCTCCCGGGCCGGGGGGACTATGGCTACACCTTC. The full variable domain, its missing parts supplied by reference TRBV7-8 and TRBJ1-2, is GAGVSQSPRYKVAKRGQDVALRCDPISGHVSLFWYQQALGQGPEFLTYFQNEAQLDKSGLPSDRFFAERPEGSVSTLKIQRTQQEDSAVYLCASSLPGRGDYGYTFGSGTRLTVV.

This rearrangement joins TRBV6-1 to TRBJ2-5; 11 bases are shared with TRBD1. CDR3 length equals 19 residues. Germline CDR1 reads MNHNS; CDR2 reads SASEGT. Unmatched junction bases numbered 17, after V lost 3 bases and J lost 5 bases. The CDR3 protein is CASSDGSGTGGSPRETQYF. CDR3 bases: TGTGCCAGCAGTGATGGGTCCGGGACAGGGGGTTCGCCGCGTGAGACCCAGTACTTC.

This clone showed up just a few times. The chain links TRBV28 to TRBJ2-4; D gene ambiguous. Germline CDR1 is MDHEN and CDR2 is SYDVKM. V shed 4 bases and J shed 2 bases, with 15 bases lying between them. The CDR3 loop spans 16 amino acids. The CDR3: CASSSPQSASKNIQYF. The CDR3, as DNA: TGTGCCAGCAGTTCCCCCCAGAGCGCCTCCAAAAACATTCAGTACTTC.

The chain joins TRBV19 to TRBJ2-5; D not certain. The CDR3 sequence is 14 residues long. The germline V and J ends were trimmed by 3 bases and 5 bases, with 13 bases remaining between them. Germline V gene data show CDR1 as LNHDA and CDR2 as SQIVND (reference sequence). CDR3 residues: CASSISPVGETQYF. The CDR3, as DNA: TGTGCCAGTAGTATCTCCCCGGTGGGTGAGACCCAGTACTTC.

The chain links TRBV7-6 to TRBJ2-7; 10 nucleotides agree with TRBD2. The CDR3 runs 16 residues. Germline lookup yields CDR1 SGHVS and CDR2 FNYEAQ. Trimming at V came to 5 bases and at J to 5 bases, leaving 12 bases not matched to a gene. CDR3 DNA sequence: TGTGCCAGCAGCCGGGTAGGGGCTAGCGGGAGAAACGAGCAGTACTTC. Translating gives CASSRVGASGRNEQYF.

V usage is TRBV6-6 and J usage is TRBJ1-1; a possible D gene is TRBD1 (5 bases). V lost 8 bases, J lost 12 bases, and 16 bases lay in between. CDR3 length equals 11 residues. Germline CDR1 and CDR2: MNHNY and SVGAGI (reference sequence). This CDR3 reads CASSPGTVTFF. The CDR3 DNA sequence: TGTGCCAGCTCCCCAGGGACGGTTACTTTCTTT.

This chain's CDR3 is CASRRGTSGPYEQYF. The CDR3 bases are TGTGCCAGCAGAAGAGGGACTAGCGGTCCTTACGAGCAGTACTTC. The gene calls are TRBV5-5 and TRBJ2-7, with 11 bases lining up with TRBD2. This CDR3 has 15 amino acids. Germline V gene sequence: CDR1 SGHKS, CDR2 YYEKEE (reference sequence). The trim removed 5 bases at V and 4 bases at J, leaving 8 bases unmatched.

In this sample, this clone turned up once. The gene calls are TRBV6-5 and TRBJ2-5; no reliable D call. V was cut by 6 bases and J by 5 bases, with 16 bases left in between. CDR1 is MNHEY, CDR2 SVGAGI, per germline. This CDR3 has 14 residues. CDR3 DNA: TGTGCCAGCAGCCGTTCGAGTAATGGGGAGACCCAGTACTTC. Amino acids: CASSRSSNGETQYF.